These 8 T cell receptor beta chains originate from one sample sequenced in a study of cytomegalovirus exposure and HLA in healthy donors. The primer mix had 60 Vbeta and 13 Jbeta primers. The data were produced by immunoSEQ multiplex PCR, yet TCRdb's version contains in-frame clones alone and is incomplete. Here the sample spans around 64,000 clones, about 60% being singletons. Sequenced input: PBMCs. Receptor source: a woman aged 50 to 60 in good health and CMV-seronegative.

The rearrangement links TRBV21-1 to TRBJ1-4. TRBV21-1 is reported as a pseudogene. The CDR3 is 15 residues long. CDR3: CASSKNGSAGKKLFF. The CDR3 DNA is TGTGCCAGCAGCAAAAACGGGAGCGCCGGGAAAAAACTGTTTTTT.

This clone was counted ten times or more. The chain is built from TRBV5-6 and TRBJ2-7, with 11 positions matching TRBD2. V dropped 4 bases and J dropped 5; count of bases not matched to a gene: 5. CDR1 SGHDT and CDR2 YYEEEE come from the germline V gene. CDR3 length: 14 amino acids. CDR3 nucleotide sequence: TGTGCCAGCAGCCGCGGGACTAGCGGAGACGAGCAGTACTTC. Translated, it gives CASSRGTSGDEQYF.

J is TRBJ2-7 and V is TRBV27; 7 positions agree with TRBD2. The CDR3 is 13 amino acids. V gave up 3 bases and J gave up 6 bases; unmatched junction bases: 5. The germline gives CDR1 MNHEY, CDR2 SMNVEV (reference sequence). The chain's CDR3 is CASSLAKRGEQYF. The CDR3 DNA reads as TGTGCCAGCAGTTTGGCCAAGCGGGGCGAGCAGTACTTC.

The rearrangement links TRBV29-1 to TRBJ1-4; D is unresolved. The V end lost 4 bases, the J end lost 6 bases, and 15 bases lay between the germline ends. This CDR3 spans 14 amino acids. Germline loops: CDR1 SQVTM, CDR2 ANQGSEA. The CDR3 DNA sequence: TGCAGCGTTGGCATGGCCCCCGGGGATGAAAAACTGTTTTTT. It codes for CSVGMAPGDEKLFF.

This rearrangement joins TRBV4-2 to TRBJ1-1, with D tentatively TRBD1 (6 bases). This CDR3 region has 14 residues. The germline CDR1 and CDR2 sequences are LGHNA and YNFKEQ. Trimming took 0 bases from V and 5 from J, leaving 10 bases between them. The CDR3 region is CASSQETGYTEAFF. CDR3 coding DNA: TGTGCCAGCAGCCAAGAAACAGGGTATACTGAAGCTTTCTTT.

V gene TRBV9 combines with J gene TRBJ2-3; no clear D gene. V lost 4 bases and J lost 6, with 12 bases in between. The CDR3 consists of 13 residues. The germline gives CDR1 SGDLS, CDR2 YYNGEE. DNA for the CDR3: TGTGCCAGCAGCTTCCCCAGTGTGGATACGCAGTATTTT. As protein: CASSFPSVDTQYF.

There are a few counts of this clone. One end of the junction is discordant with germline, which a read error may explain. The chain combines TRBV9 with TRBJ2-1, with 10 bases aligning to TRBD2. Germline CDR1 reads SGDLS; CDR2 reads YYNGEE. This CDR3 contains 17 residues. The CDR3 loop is CVSSTHLLAGVYNEQFF. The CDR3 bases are TGTGTCAGCAGCACTCACCTCCTAGCGGGGGTATACAATGAGCAGTTCTTC.

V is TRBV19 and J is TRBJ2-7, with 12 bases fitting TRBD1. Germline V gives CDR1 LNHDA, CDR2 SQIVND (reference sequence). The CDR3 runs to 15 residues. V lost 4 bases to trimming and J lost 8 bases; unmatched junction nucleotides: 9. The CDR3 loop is CASSTLGTGGVQQYF. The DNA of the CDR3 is TGTGCCAGTAGTACCCTCGGGACAGGGGGCGTTCAGCAGTACTTC.